Shown below are 24 T cell receptor beta chains from a single sample sequenced in a study of immune evolution from preneoplasia to lung adenocarcinoma (dated by TCRdb to the early 2020s). Libraries were built with the immunoSEQ multiplex PCR assay. This is the immuneACCESS table as TCRdb keeps it, with only in-frame sequences that have V and J called. A part of the clones is gone; compared with another copy, unresolved V genes explain less than half, and the rest is unexplained. In this sample the table shows some 5,600 clones, roughly 75% of which occur a single time. The ten largest clones represent less than 15% of the sample. The sequenced sample consisted of FFPE normal lung tissue adjacent to the tumor. These receptors were taken from a person between 50 and 70 years old with lung adenocarcinoma.

The chain is built from TRBV15 and TRBJ2-7; TRBD2 aligns across 13 bases. J gave up 6 bases and V 1 base, and 0 bases lay outside the gene matches. This CDR3 is built from 14 residues. The germline V gene encodes CDR1 LNHNV and CDR2 YYDKDF (reference sequence). In DNA form, the CDR3 reads TGTGCCACCAGCAGAGGGACTAGCGGGAGCGAGCAGTACTTC. Its protein is CATSRGTSGSEQYF.

This chain uses TRBV5-1 with TRBJ2-5; D uncertain. Germline V CDR1 and CDR2: SGHRS, YFSETQ. The CDR3 extends over 15 amino acids. The V end lost 4 bases, the J end lost 2 bases, and 15 bases lay between the germline ends. The chain's CDR3 is CASSVISTNQETQYF. The CDR3 DNA reads TGCGCCAGCAGCGTTATATCAACAAATCAAGAGACCCAGTACTTC.

The chain has TRBV4-1 and TRBJ2-2; D is perhaps TRBD1 or TRBD2 (5 bases each). Trimming took 7 bases from V and 5 from J, leaving 17 bases between them. The length of the CDR3 is 15 residues. The germline V gene has CDR1 MGHRA and CDR2 YSYEKL. Here the CDR3 DNA reads TGCGCCAGCAACTCAGAGGGACCGATGACCGGGGAGCTGTTTTTT. It encodes CASNSEGPMTGELFF.

V gene TRBV10-2 combines with J gene TRBJ1-5; D is undetermined. Between the trimmed V and J ends, which lost 3 bases and 2 bases, there was a span of 5 bases. The CDR3 extends over 13 amino acids. Germline V gene sequence: CDR1 WSHSY, CDR2 SAAADI. The CDR3 nucleotides read TGCGCCAGCAGTGATCTGGGCAATCAGCCCCAGCATTTT. Amino acid sequence: CASSDLGNQPQHF.

This clone was observed a single time. The chain employs TRBV2 and TRBJ2-7, with a tentative D call TRBD1 (5 bases). There are 15 residues in the CDR3. The germline V gene encodes CDR1 SNHLY and CDR2 FYNNEI. V was cut by 6 bases and J by 3 bases, with 18 bases left in between. CDR3 region: CASRSWGLTVYEQYF. The CDR3 DNA reads TGTGCCAGCAGGTCATGGGGCCTTACGGTCTACGAGCAGTACTTC.

This chain links TRBV7-6 with TRBJ2-4; TRBD1 matches at 9 bases. This CDR3 spans 14 amino acids. Per the germline V gene, CDR1 is SGHVS and CDR2 is FNYEAQ. Germline trimming cut 5 bases from V and 6 bases from J; bases unmatched to any gene: 5. CDR3 nucleotides: TGTGCCAGCAGCAACCGACAGGGGGGAAACATTCAGTACTTC. It is translated as CASSNRQGGNIQYF.

The CDR3 sequence is CASSAGPRGYTF. CDR3 sequence (DNA): TGTGCCAGCAGCGCGGGACCTCGTGGCTACACCTTC. The chain combines TRBV9 with TRBJ1-2, with D maybe TRBD1 (5 bases). The V and J ends lost 3 bases and 7 bases respectively, with 10 bases between them. CDR1 is SGDLS and CDR2 is YYNGEE in the germline V gene. This CDR3 has 12 amino acids.

The chain links TRBV4-1 to TRBJ2-7, with D hard to call. Germline V gives CDR1 MGHRA, CDR2 YSYEKL. The length of the CDR3 is 16 residues. V was trimmed by 0 bases and J by 2 bases, leaving 14 bases between them. CDR3 residues: CASSQDPAWLTYEQYF. The CDR3 coding sequence is TGCGCCAGCAGCCAAGACCCAGCGTGGTTGACCTACGAGCAGTACTTC.

This chain links TRBV7-7 with TRBJ2-3, with D unclear. The germline V and J ends were trimmed by 0 bases and 0 bases, with 7 bases remaining between them. CDR3 length equals 15 residues. Germline assignment: CDR1 SSHAT and CDR2 FNYEAQ (reference sequence). The CDR3 region has the DNA TGTGCCAGCAGCTTAGCAGACTCTAGCACAGATACGCAGTATTTT. This gives the protein CASSLADSSTDTQYF.

This chain uses TRBV19 with TRBJ2-1; TRBD1 agrees at 8 bases. Germline loops: CDR1 LNHDA, CDR2 SQIVND (reference sequence). The CDR3 length is 13 residues. V lost 6 bases and J lost 12; bases outside the gene matches: 10. DNA for the CDR3: TGTGCCAGTAGACCGGACAGGGATGGACTGCAGTTCTTC. This translates into CASRPDRDGLQFF.

The chain employs TRBV7-6 and TRBJ2-2; 8 bases map to TRBD1. Per germline, CDR1 SGHVS and CDR2 FNYEAQ. The CDR3 loop spans 15 amino acids. J lost 5 bases, V lost 7 bases, and 9 bases had no gene match. CDR3 nucleotides: TGTGCCAGCACCCTCGGACAGGGAATGACCGGGGAGCTGTTTTTT. Encoded protein: CASTLGQGMTGELFF.

The chain recombines TRBV30 with TRBJ2-6; possibly TRBD2 for D (6 bases). The CDR3 contains 16 residues. Germline loops: CDR1 GTSNPN, CDR2 SVGIG (reference sequence). V was shortened by 4 bases and J by 1 base, with 14 bases between the two germline ends. CDR3 nucleotide sequence: TGTGCCTGGACACGACTAGATATTTCTGGGGCCAACGTCCTGACTTTC. Amino acid sequence: CAWTRLDISGANVLTF.

The V call is TRBV7-8, the J call TRBJ2-3; D ambiguous. The CDR3 sequence is 14 residues long. V lost 1 base, J lost 7 bases, and 12 bases lay in between. Germline loops: CDR1 SGHVS, CDR2 FQNEAQ. CDR3: CASSLDDTPYTQYF. For the CDR3, the DNA is TGTGCCAGCAGCTTAGACGACACCCCTTATACGCAGTATTTT.

The V and J genes are TRBV2 and TRBJ1-1; D is unclear. The CDR3 runs 12 residues. From germline, CDR1 is SNHLY and CDR2 FYNNEI. The V gene lost 5 bases and the J gene lost 3 bases, with 7 bases spanning the gap. Here the CDR3 reads CASSPGHTEAFF. As DNA, the CDR3 is TGTGCCAGCAGTCCCGGACACACTGAAGCTTTCTTT.

This clone was observed a handful of times. This specimen includes other DNA sequences encoding the same CDR3. This chain connects TRBV29-1 to TRBJ2-3; 10 nucleotides agree with TRBD1. Germline assignment: CDR1 SQVTM and CDR2 ANQGSEA. After removal of 6 bases from V and 5 bases from J, the junction contained 2 bases not matched to a gene. The CDR3 runs 12 residues. CDR3 DNA sequence: TGCAGCGTAGGACAGGGGGGAGATACGCAGTATTTT. It yields the protein CSVGQGGDTQYF.

The V call is TRBV6-5, the J call TRBJ2-3; TRBD1 agrees at 7 bases. Losses at the gene ends were 5 bases for V and 0 bases for J; bases not matched to a gene: 5. CDR1 is MNHEY and CDR2 is SVGAGI in the germline V gene. CDR3 length: 15 amino acids. The CDR3 here is CASSPGTVSTDTQYF. The DNA of the CDR3 is TGTGCCAGCAGTCCAGGGACAGTAAGCACAGATACGCAGTATTTT.

This chain uses TRBV11-2 with TRBJ1-2, with unresolved D. The V and J ends lost 5 bases and 7 bases respectively, with 11 bases between them. There are 12 residues in the CDR3. Germline CDR1 SGHAT, CDR2 FQNNGV. CDR3 sequence (DNA): TGTGCCAGCAGCCCCAACAGTCTTGGCTACACCTTC. Encoded protein: CASSPNSLGYTF.

A note on this clone: Other DNA sequences in the sample encode the same CDR3. The DNA of the CDR3 is TGCAGCGTTGAAGACCCTGGGCGGTCCTCCTACAATGAGCAGTTCTTC. Translation gives CSVEDPGRSSYNEQFF. V and J are TRBV29-1 and TRBJ2-1; D is undetermined. CDR3 length equals 16 residues. The V end lost 0 bases, the J end lost 0 bases, and 12 bases lay between the germline ends. Germline V gene data show CDR1 as SQVTM and CDR2 as ANQGSEA.

This clone has more than one count but fewer than ten. The V gene is TRBV7-9, the J gene TRBJ1-1, with 7 bases lining up with TRBD1. The CDR3 consists of 17 residues. Per the germline V gene, CDR1 is SEHNR and CDR2 is FQNEAQ (reference sequence). Trimming cost V 5 bases and J 1 base; bases outside gene matches: 13. CDR3 sequence: CASSPIGKGASNTEAFF. The CDR3 region has the DNA TGTGCCAGCAGCCCAATAGGTAAGGGGGCATCGAACACTGAAGCTTTCTTT.

The count of this clone is one. The chain links TRBV4-2 to TRBJ1-1, with 8 positions matching TRBD1. Trimming at V came to 3 bases and at J to 3 bases, leaving 6 bases not matched to a gene. Germline values: CDR1 LGHNA, CDR2 YNFKEQ. This CDR3 has 15 residues. The CDR3 bases are TGTGCCAGCAGCCAGAAGACAGGGGTTGACACTGAAGCTTTCTTT. It translates to CASSQKTGVDTEAFF.

The chain recombines TRBV2 with TRBJ2-7, with D unresolved. The CDR3 is made up of 11 amino acids. Germline values: CDR1 SNHLY, CDR2 FYNNEI. V was shortened by 7 bases and J by 0 bases, with 4 bases between the two germline ends. CDR3 in amino acids: CASTDSYEQYF. In nucleotides, the CDR3 is TGTGCCAGCACAGACTCCTACGAGCAGTACTTC.

The rearrangement uses TRBV4-2 and TRBJ1-1; 8 bases match TRBD1. Germline V CDR1 and CDR2: LGHNA, YNFKEQ. This CDR3 has 16 residues. After removal of 0 bases from V and 4 bases from J, the junction contained 7 bases not matched to a gene. The CDR3 is CASSQDPGTGSTEAFF. The CDR3 DNA follows: TGTGCCAGCAGCCAAGACCCCGGGACAGGCTCCACTGAAGCTTTCTTT.

The chain combines TRBV18 with TRBJ2-1, with 7 positions matching TRBD2. V shed 3 bases, J shed 3 bases, and the junction held 8 bases outside the gene matches. Germline loops: CDR1 KGHSH, CDR2 LQKENI. The CDR3 length is 16 residues. The CDR3 loop reads CASSPLGGESYNEQFF. The CDR3 DNA sequence: TGTGCCAGCTCACCGCTTGGGGGGGAAAGCTACAATGAGCAGTTCTTC.

This clone has only a few counts. V is TRBV4-2 and J is TRBJ2-7; 12 bases fit TRBD2. This CDR3 is 15 amino acids long. Germline-derived CDR1 and CDR2 are LGHNA and YNFKEQ. Trimming removed 0 bases from V and 6 bases from J; junction bases left unmatched: 3. The DNA of the CDR3 is TGTGCCAGCAGCCAAGACTCTAGCGGGAGGGTCGAGCAGTACTTC. Translation: CASSQDSSGRVEQYF.